This is a list of T cell receptor beta chains from one sample in a study of T-cell reconstitution after alpha-beta-depleted transplantation in children. TCRdb passed the PCR reads through MiXCR, listing each CDR3 protein once. Here the sample spans over 200,000 distinct CDR3 sequences, roughly 11% being singletons. The specimen comprised PBMCs, sampled before TCRalphabeta/CD19-depleted stem cell transplant. These receptors were obtained from a child less than two years old with acute myeloid leukemia, due to receive a stem cell transplant. CDR3s include the opening cysteine and the closing phenylalanine or tryptophan. Fields, in order: clone size, J gene, V gene, D gene, CDR3 length, CDR3 protein, CDR3 DNA. A D gene is named only where the DNA matches it firmly. Not all rows give a size; the values are once, few, many and, for expanded clones, a class.

clone_size: .; j_call: TRBJ2-5; v_call: TRBV12-3/TRBV12-4; d_call: TRBD2; cdr3_length: 15; cdr3_aa: CASSPSGRPQETQYF; cdr3_nt: TGTGCCAGCAGTCCTAGCGGACGGCCCCAAGAGACCCAGTACTTC
clone_size: many; j_call: TRBJ2-5; v_call: TRBV7-2; d_call: TRBD1; cdr3_length: 15; cdr3_aa: CASSLVGGPGETQYF; cdr3_nt: TGTGCCAGCAGCTTAGTAGGGGGCCCGGGAGAGACCCAGTACTTC
clone_size: many; j_call: TRBJ1-5; v_call: TRBV7-6; d_call: TRBD1; cdr3_length: 17; cdr3_aa: CASSLSPGQGDNQPQHF; cdr3_nt: TGTGCCAGCAGCCTAAGCCCCGGACAGGGCGATAATCAGCCCCAGCATTTT
clone_size: many; j_call: TRBJ2-5; v_call: TRBV27; d_call: TRBD2; cdr3_length: 15; cdr3_aa: CASSRARGGGETQYF; cdr3_nt: TGTGCCAGCAGCCGCGCGCGGGGGGGAGGAGAGACCCAGTACTTC
clone_size: many; j_call: TRBJ2-7; v_call: TRBV20-1; d_call: .; cdr3_length: 12; cdr3_aa: CSAWPSSYEQYF; cdr3_nt: TGCAGTGCGTGGCCCAGCTCCTACGAGCAGTACTTC
clone_size: many; j_call: TRBJ2-7; v_call: TRBV12-3/TRBV12-4; d_call: .; cdr3_length: 12; cdr3_aa: CASGGLGYEQYF; cdr3_nt: TGTGCCAGCGGTGGTTTAGGGTACGAGCAGTACTTC
clone_size: .; j_call: TRBJ2-7; v_call: TRBV28; d_call: TRBD2; cdr3_length: 14; cdr3_aa: CASSFAAGVGEQYF; cdr3_nt: TGTGCCAGCAGTTTTGCGGCGGGAGTAGGCGAGCAGTACTTC
clone_size: .; j_call: TRBJ2-3; v_call: TRBV12-3/TRBV12-4; d_call: TRBD2; cdr3_length: 17; cdr3_aa: CASSIGGLAHSTNTQYF; cdr3_nt: TGTGCCAGCAGCATCGGAGGACTAGCGCATAGCACAAATACGCAGTATTTT
clone_size: many; j_call: TRBJ2-1; v_call: TRBV15; d_call: .; cdr3_length: 12; cdr3_aa: CATSRIYNEQFF; cdr3_nt: TGTGCCACCAGCCGCATCTACAATGAGCAGTTCTTC
clone_size: many; j_call: TRBJ2-7; v_call: TRBV27; d_call: .; cdr3_length: 15; cdr3_aa: CASSLSRARNYEQYF; cdr3_nt: TGTGCCAGCAGTTTATCACGGGCCAGAAACTACGAGCAGTACTTC
clone_size: many; j_call: TRBJ2-5; v_call: TRBV4-1; d_call: TRBD2; cdr3_length: 14; cdr3_aa: CASSLGLASETQYF; cdr3_nt: TGCGCCAGCAGCCTGGGACTAGCCTCAGAGACCCAGTACTTC
clone_size: many; j_call: TRBJ1-5; v_call: TRBV5-5; d_call: TRBD1; cdr3_length: 14; cdr3_aa: CASSFSRGNQPQHF; cdr3_nt: TGTGCCAGCAGCTTCTCCAGGGGGAATCAGCCCCAGCATTTT
clone_size: few; j_call: TRBJ2-3; v_call: TRBV11-2; d_call: .; cdr3_length: 15; cdr3_aa: CASSFRGGSTDTQYF; cdr3_nt: TGTGCCAGCAGCTTTAGGGGTGGGAGCACAGATACGCAGTATTTT
clone_size: many; j_call: TRBJ2-5; v_call: TRBV11-2; d_call: .; cdr3_length: 13; cdr3_aa: CASSLVRQETQYF; cdr3_nt: TGTGCCAGCAGCTTAGTTAGGCAAGAGACCCAGTACTTC
clone_size: .; j_call: TRBJ1-3; v_call: TRBV20-1; d_call: .; cdr3_length: 14; cdr3_aa: CSATQGLSGNTIYF; cdr3_nt: TGCAGTGCTACCCAGGGCCTCTCTGGAAACACCATATATTTT
clone_size: many; j_call: TRBJ1-2; v_call: TRBV10-2; d_call: TRBD1; cdr3_length: 16; cdr3_aa: CASSEPRQGSASGYTF; cdr3_nt: TGCGCCAGCAGTGAGCCAAGACAGGGATCAGCCTCTGGCTACACCTTC
clone_size: many; j_call: TRBJ2-7; v_call: TRBV7-8; d_call: .; cdr3_length: 15; cdr3_aa: CASSITRSLAYEQYF; cdr3_nt: TGTGCCAGCAGCATCACGCGGTCCCTCGCCTACGAGCAGTACTTC
clone_size: .; j_call: TRBJ1-1; v_call: TRBV4-3; d_call: .; cdr3_length: 16; cdr3_aa: CASSQTALGWNTEAFF; cdr3_nt: TGCGCCAGCAGCCAAACTGCTTTGGGGTGGAACACTGAAGCTTTCTTT
clone_size: many; j_call: TRBJ2-5; v_call: TRBV18; d_call: TRBD2; cdr3_length: 15; cdr3_aa: CASSPPAGGQETQYF; cdr3_nt: TGTGCCAGCTCACCACCAGCGGGAGGGCAAGAGACCCAGTACTTC
clone_size: many; j_call: TRBJ1-5; v_call: TRBV12-3/TRBV12-4; d_call: .; cdr3_length: 15; cdr3_aa: CASSFSWQGGQPQHF; cdr3_nt: TGTGCCAGCAGTTTTAGTTGGCAGGGTGGCCAGCCCCAGCATTTT
clone_size: many; j_call: TRBJ1-1; v_call: TRBV11-2; d_call: .; cdr3_length: 14; cdr3_aa: CASSSSIVNTEAFF; cdr3_nt: TGTGCCAGCAGCTCCTCGATAGTGAACACTGAAGCTTTCTTT
clone_size: many; j_call: TRBJ2-3; v_call: TRBV24-1; d_call: .; cdr3_length: 11; cdr3_aa: CATSPGATQYF; cdr3_nt: TGTGCCACCAGCCCGGGCGCTACGCAGTATTTT
clone_size: many; j_call: TRBJ2-1; v_call: TRBV5-1; d_call: TRBD2; cdr3_length: 16; cdr3_aa: CASSDSGSLRYNEQFF; cdr3_nt: TGCGCCAGCAGTGATAGCGGGAGTCTGCGCTACAATGAGCAGTTCTTC
clone_size: .; j_call: TRBJ1-5; v_call: TRBV20-1; d_call: .; cdr3_length: 15; cdr3_aa: CSARRGSQSNQPQHF; cdr3_nt: TGCAGTGCTAGACGGGGATCTCAGAGCAATCAGCCCCAGCATTTT
clone_size: many; j_call: TRBJ1-2; v_call: TRBV5-1; d_call: TRBD1; cdr3_length: 15; cdr3_aa: CASSGGTGANYGYTF; cdr3_nt: TGCGCCAGCAGCGGAGGGACAGGGGCTAACTATGGCTACACCTTC
clone_size: many; j_call: TRBJ2-7; v_call: TRBV19; d_call: .; cdr3_length: 15; cdr3_aa: CASRSWRAGKNEQYF; cdr3_nt: TGTGCCAGTAGGTCCTGGAGGGCAGGGAAGAACGAGCAGTACTTC
clone_size: many; j_call: TRBJ2-7; v_call: TRBV27; d_call: .; cdr3_length: 15; cdr3_aa: CASSLRDGLFYEQYF; cdr3_nt: TGTGCCAGCAGTCTCCGGGACGGCCTTTTCTACGAGCAGTACTTC
clone_size: .; j_call: TRBJ2-2; v_call: TRBV24-1; d_call: .; cdr3_length: 11; cdr3_aa: CATNFAGELFF; cdr3_nt: TGTGCCACCAACTTCGCCGGGGAGCTGTTTTTT
clone_size: many; j_call: TRBJ2-2; v_call: TRBV20-1; d_call: .; cdr3_length: 17; cdr3_aa: CSARAAARSTNTGELFF; cdr3_nt: TGCAGTGCTAGAGCTGCTGCGAGGTCAACGAACACCGGGGAGCTGTTTTTT
clone_size: many; j_call: TRBJ2-1; v_call: TRBV11-2; d_call: .; cdr3_length: 11; cdr3_aa: CASHQGREQFF; cdr3_nt: TGTGCCAGCCATCAGGGGCGGGAGCAGTTCTTC
clone_size: many; j_call: TRBJ1-5; v_call: TRBV19; d_call: .; cdr3_length: 11; cdr3_aa: CASSTEQPQHF; cdr3_nt: TGTGCCAGTAGTACGGAGCAGCCCCAGCATTTT
clone_size: many; j_call: TRBJ1-2; v_call: TRBV12-3/TRBV12-4; d_call: .; cdr3_length: 14; cdr3_aa: CASSLDSPSYGYTF; cdr3_nt: TGTGCCAGCAGTTTGGACAGTCCCAGCTATGGCTACACCTTC
clone_size: many; j_call: TRBJ1-2; v_call: TRBV12-3/TRBV12-4; d_call: TRBD1; cdr3_length: 16; cdr3_aa: CASTRTGANFNYGYTF; cdr3_nt: TGTGCCAGCACCAGGACAGGAGCTAACTTTAACTATGGCTACACCTTC
clone_size: many; j_call: TRBJ2-1; v_call: TRBV12-3/TRBV12-4; d_call: .; cdr3_length: 13; cdr3_aa: CASSRQSGNEQFF; cdr3_nt: TGTGCCAGCAGCAGACAGTCGGGGAATGAGCAGTTCTTC
clone_size: many; j_call: TRBJ2-2; v_call: TRBV10-3; d_call: .; cdr3_length: 16; cdr3_aa: CAISPRLGKWTGELFF; cdr3_nt: TGTGCCATCAGTCCCCGTTTAGGGAAGTGGACCGGGGAGCTGTTTTTT
clone_size: many; j_call: TRBJ2-7; v_call: TRBV6-5; d_call: .; cdr3_length: 14; cdr3_aa: CASHAGQGGYEQYF; cdr3_nt: TGTGCCAGCCATGCCGGGCAGGGAGGTTACGAGCAGTACTTC
clone_size: many; j_call: TRBJ1-1; v_call: TRBV3-1; d_call: .; cdr3_length: 15; cdr3_aa: CASSQDSNRNTEAFF; cdr3_nt: TGTGCCAGCAGCCAAGATAGTAACAGGAACACTGAAGCTTTCTTT
clone_size: .; j_call: TRBJ1-1; v_call: TRBV14; d_call: .; cdr3_length: 15; cdr3_aa: CASSQGWPLNTEAFF; cdr3_nt: TGTGCCAGCAGCCAAGGGTGGCCGTTGAACACTGAAGCTTTCTTT
clone_size: many; j_call: TRBJ2-5; v_call: TRBV5-5; d_call: TRBD1; cdr3_length: 14; cdr3_aa: CASSLTGEEETQYF; cdr3_nt: TGTGCCAGCAGCCTTACAGGGGAAGAAGAGACCCAGTACTTC
clone_size: many; j_call: TRBJ2-7; v_call: TRBV12-3/TRBV12-4; d_call: TRBD2; cdr3_length: 14; cdr3_aa: CASSLGSGIHEQYF; cdr3_nt: TGTGCCAGCAGTTTGGGTAGCGGGATCCACGAGCAGTACTTC
clone_size: many; j_call: TRBJ2-2; v_call: TRBV28; d_call: .; cdr3_length: 13; cdr3_aa: CASTSTVTGELFF; cdr3_nt: TGTGCCAGCACCTCAACCGTCACCGGGGAGCTGTTTTTT
clone_size: many; j_call: TRBJ1-1; v_call: TRBV7-2; d_call: .; cdr3_length: 14; cdr3_aa: CASSFGEGGGEAFF; cdr3_nt: TGTGCCAGCAGCTTCGGGGAGGGGGGTGGTGAAGCTTTCTTT
clone_size: few; j_call: TRBJ2-3; v_call: TRBV5-1; d_call: .; cdr3_length: 14; cdr3_aa: CASSHEISTDTQYF; cdr3_nt: TGCGCCAGCAGCCACGAGATTAGCACAGATACGCAGTATTTT
clone_size: many; j_call: TRBJ1-1; v_call: TRBV5-1; d_call: TRBD1; cdr3_length: 15; cdr3_aa: CASSSTGGGYTEAFF; cdr3_nt: TGCGCCAGCAGCTCCACAGGGGGGGGATACACTGAAGCTTTCTTT
clone_size: many; j_call: TRBJ2-3; v_call: TRBV5-6; d_call: .; cdr3_length: 14; cdr3_aa: CASSLAVTGDTQYF; cdr3_nt: TGTGCCAGCAGCTTGGCCGTAACGGGAGATACGCAGTATTTT
clone_size: .; j_call: TRBJ1-2; v_call: TRBV7-9; d_call: .; cdr3_length: 12; cdr3_aa: CASSLPGEGYTF; cdr3_nt: TGTGCCAGCAGCTTACCAGGGGAAGGCTACACCTTC
clone_size: many; j_call: TRBJ1-6; v_call: TRBV7-2; d_call: TRBD1; cdr3_length: 15; cdr3_aa: CASSLPGGRNSPLHF; cdr3_nt: TGTGCCAGCAGCTTACCAGGGGGCAGGAATTCACCCCTCCACTTT
clone_size: many; j_call: TRBJ2-3; v_call: TRBV2; d_call: TRBD2; cdr3_length: 15; cdr3_aa: CASGGLARSTDTQYF; cdr3_nt: TGTGCCAGCGGGGGACTAGCGCGGAGCACAGATACGCAGTATTTT
clone_size: many; j_call: TRBJ2-2; v_call: TRBV3-1; d_call: TRBD1; cdr3_length: 17; cdr3_aa: CASSQVYRDRGTGELFF; cdr3_nt: TGTGCCAGCAGCCAAGTTTACCGGGACAGGGGCACCGGGGAGCTGTTTTTT
clone_size: many; j_call: TRBJ1-4; v_call: TRBV7-8; d_call: .; cdr3_length: 14; cdr3_aa: CASSFSGGREKLFF; cdr3_nt: TGTGCCAGCAGCTTCTCCGGGGGGCGAGAAAAACTGTTTTTT